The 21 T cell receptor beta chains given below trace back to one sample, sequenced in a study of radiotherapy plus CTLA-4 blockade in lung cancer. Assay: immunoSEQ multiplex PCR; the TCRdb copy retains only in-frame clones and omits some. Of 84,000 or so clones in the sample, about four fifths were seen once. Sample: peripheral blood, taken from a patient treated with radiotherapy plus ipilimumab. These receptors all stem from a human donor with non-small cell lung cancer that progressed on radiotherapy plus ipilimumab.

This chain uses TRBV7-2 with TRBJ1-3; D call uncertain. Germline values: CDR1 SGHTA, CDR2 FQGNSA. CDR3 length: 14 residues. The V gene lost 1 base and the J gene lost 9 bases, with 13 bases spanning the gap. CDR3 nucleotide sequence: TGTGCCAGCAGCTTAGGATCAGCCGGGCGCACCATATATTTT. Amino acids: CASSLGSAGRTIYF.

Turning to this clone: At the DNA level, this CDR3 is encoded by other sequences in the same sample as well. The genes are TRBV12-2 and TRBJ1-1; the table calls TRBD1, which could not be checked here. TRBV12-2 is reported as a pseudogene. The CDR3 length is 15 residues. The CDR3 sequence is CASRLGGQGRTEAFF. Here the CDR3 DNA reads TGTGCAAGTCGCTTAGGGGGACAGGGTCGCACTGAAGCTTTCTTT.

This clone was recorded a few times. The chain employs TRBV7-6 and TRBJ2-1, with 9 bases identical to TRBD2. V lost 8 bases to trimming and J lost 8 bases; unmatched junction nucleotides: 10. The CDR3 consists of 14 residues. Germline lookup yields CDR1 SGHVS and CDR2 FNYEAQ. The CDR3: CASGPGLAGHEQFF. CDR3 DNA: TGTGCCAGCGGCCCGGGACTAGCAGGCCATGAGCAGTTCTTC.

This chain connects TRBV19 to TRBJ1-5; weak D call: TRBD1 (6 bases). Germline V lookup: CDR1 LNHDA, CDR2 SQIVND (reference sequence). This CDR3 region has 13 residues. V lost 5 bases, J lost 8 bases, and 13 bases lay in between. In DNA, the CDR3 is TGTGCCAGTAGTCCACAGGGACGGGAGCCCCAGCATTTT. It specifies CASSPQGREPQHF.

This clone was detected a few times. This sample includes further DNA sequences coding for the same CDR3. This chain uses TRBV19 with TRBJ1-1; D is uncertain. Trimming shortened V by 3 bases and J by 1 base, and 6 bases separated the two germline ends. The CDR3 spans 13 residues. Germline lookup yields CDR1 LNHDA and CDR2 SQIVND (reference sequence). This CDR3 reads CASSILQNTEAFF. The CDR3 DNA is TGTGCCAGTAGTATCCTCCAGAACACTGAAGCTTTCTTT.

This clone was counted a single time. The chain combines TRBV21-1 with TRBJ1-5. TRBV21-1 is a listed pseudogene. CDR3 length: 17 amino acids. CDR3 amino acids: CASSKTTLSCGNQPQHF. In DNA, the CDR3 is TGTGCCAGCAGCAAGACCACCTTATCATGCGGCAATCAGCCCCAGCATTTT.

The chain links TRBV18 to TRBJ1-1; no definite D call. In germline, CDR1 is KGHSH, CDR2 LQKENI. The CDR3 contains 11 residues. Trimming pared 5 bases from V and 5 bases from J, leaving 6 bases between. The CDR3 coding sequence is TGTGCCAGCTCAGGTAAAACTGAAGCTTTCTTT. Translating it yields CASSGKTEAFF.

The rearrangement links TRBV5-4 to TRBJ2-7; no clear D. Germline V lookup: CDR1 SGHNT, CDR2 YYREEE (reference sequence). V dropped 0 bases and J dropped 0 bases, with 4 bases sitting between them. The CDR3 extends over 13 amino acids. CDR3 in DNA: TGTGCCAGCAGCTTGGTGCCCTCCTACGAGCAGTACTTC. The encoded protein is CASSLVPSYEQYF.

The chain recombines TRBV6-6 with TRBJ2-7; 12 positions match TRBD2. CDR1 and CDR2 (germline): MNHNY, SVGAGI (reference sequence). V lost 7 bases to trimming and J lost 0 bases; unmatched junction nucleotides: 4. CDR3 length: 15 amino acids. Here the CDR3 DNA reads TGTGCCAGCACTGAGACTAGCGGGAGCTCCTACGAGCAGTACTTC. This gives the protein CASTETSGSSYEQYF.

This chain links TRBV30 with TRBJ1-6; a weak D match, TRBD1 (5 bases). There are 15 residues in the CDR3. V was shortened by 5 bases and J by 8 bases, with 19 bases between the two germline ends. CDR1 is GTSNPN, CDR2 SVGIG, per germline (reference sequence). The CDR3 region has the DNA TGTGCCTGGGGCGCGGAACAAGGGGTTTATTCACCCCTCCACTTT. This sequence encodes CAWGAEQGVYSPLHF.

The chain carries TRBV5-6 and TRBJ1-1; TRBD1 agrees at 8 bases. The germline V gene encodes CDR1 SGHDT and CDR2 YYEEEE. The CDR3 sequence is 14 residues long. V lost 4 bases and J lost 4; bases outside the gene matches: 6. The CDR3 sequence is CASSPAGGSTEAFF. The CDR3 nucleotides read TGTGCCAGCAGCCCCGCAGGGGGCTCCACTGAAGCTTTCTTT.

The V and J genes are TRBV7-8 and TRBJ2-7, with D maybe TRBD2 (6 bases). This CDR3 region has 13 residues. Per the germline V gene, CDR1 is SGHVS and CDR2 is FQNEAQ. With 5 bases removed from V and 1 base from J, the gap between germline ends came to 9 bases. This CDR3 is CASSPAGSYEQYF. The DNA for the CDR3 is TGTGCCAGCAGCCCCGCGGGATCCTACGAGCAGTACTTC.

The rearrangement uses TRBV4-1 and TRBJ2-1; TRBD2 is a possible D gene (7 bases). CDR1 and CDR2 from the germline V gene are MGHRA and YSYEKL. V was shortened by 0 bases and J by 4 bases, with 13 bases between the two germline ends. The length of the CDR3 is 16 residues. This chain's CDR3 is CASSQDGGALYNEQFF. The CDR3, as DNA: TGCGCCAGCAGCCAAGATGGGGGGGCCTTATACAATGAGCAGTTCTTC.

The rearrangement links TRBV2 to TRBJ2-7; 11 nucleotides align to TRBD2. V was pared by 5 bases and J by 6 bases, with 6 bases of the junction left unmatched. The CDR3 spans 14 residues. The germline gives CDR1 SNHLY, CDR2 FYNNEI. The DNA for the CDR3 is TGTGCCAGCAGTAGTAGCGGGGGGGCCCTCGAGCAGTACTTC. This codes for CASSSSGGALEQYF.

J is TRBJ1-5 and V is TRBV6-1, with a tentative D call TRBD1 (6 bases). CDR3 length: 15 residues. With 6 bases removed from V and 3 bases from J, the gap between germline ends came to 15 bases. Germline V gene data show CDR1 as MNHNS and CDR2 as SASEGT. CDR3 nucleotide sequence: TGTGCCAGCAGGCCAGGGGCTTCCGCCAATCAGCCCCAGCATTTT. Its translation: CASRPGASANQPQHF.

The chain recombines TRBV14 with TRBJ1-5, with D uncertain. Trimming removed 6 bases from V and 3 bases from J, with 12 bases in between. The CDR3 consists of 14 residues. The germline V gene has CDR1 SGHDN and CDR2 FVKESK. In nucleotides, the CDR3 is TGTGCCAGCAGACGGCGGAACAACAATCAGCCCCAGCATTTT. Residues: CASRRRNNNQPQHF.

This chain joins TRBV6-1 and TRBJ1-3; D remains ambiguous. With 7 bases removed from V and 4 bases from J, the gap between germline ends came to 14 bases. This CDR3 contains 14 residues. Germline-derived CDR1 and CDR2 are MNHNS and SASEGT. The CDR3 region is CASTLNHLGNTIYF. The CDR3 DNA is TGTGCCAGCACCCTCAATCACCTGGGAAACACCATATATTTT.

The chain's CDR3 is CASSYSGRAYDEQYF. The CDR3, as DNA: TGTGCCAGCAGCTATAGCGGGAGGGCGTACGACGAGCAGTACTTC. The rearrangement links TRBV11-1 to TRBJ2-7; 11 nucleotides agree with TRBD2. From germline, CDR1 is SGHAT and CDR2 FQDESV (reference sequence). The V and J ends lost 4 bases and 5 bases, in that order; junction bases with no gene match: 7. This CDR3 is 15 amino acids long.

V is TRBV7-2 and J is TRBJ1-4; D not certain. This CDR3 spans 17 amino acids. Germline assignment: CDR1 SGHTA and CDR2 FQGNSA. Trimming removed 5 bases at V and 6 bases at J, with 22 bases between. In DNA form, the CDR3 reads TGTGCCAGCAGCCCGAGCCCGAATTACAGTTCCGATGAAAAACTGTTTTTT. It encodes CASSPSPNYSSDEKLFF.

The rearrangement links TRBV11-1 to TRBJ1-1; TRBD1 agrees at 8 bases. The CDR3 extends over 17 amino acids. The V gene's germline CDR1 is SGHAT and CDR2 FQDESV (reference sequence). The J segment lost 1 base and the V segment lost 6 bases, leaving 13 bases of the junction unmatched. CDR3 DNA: TGTGCCAGCAGGTCTTTAATGTTTGGACAGGGGAACACTGAAGCTTTCTTT. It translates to CASRSLMFGQGNTEAFF.

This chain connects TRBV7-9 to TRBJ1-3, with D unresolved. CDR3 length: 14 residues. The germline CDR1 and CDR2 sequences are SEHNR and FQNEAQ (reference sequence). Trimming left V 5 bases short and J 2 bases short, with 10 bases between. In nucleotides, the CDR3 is TGTGCCAGCAGCACTAGTATCGCTGGAAACACCATATATTTT. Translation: CASSTSIAGNTIYF.